This TCR beta chain was sequenced in a study of blood T cell repertoires in COVID-19. About the study: PBMCs, B-cell-depleted T cells, or T cells provided the cDNA or gDNA that made up the material.

CDR3 length: 11 residues. Trimming stripped 4 bases from V and 4 bases from J, with 5 bases between. Per germline, CDR1 PRHDT and CDR2 FYEKMQ (reference sequence). TCRdb's table, derived via immunoSEQ multiplex PCR, lists solely in-frame clones and lacks some. The profile shows roughly 250,000 clones, 75% to 95% of them singletons. The TCR was taken from a woman aged 18-29 years who had recovered from COVID-19. The chain has TRBV13 and TRBJ2-7; no definite D call. The sequenced sample was PBMCs or T cells enriched from blood (not recorded which). CDR3 in DNA: TGTGCCAGCAGCTCCCGGTACGAGCAGTACTTC. Its translation: CASSSRYEQYF.